The 26 T cell receptor beta chains below all came from one sample that was sequenced in a study of beta chain features in type 1 diabetes. Reverse transcription of all isolated RNA meant that expressed TCRB transcripts were sequenced. Here immunoSEQ multiplex PCR was the method, and the copy in TCRdb shows in-frame clones only, minus some. This sample has under 300,000 clones; about 26% occur once, and the top ten carry approximately 4%. The specimen was central memory CD4+ T cells from blood. These receptors came from a man between 25 and 39 years old in good health.

This clone has a handful of counts. The J gene is TRBJ2-7, the V gene TRBV5-1, with TRBD1 identical over 7 bases. The V segment lost 1 base and the J segment 0 bases; nucleotides outside the gene matches: 10. Germline CDR1 reads SGHRS; CDR2 reads YFSETQ. The CDR3 spans 17 residues. CDR3 coding DNA: TGCGCCAGCAGCTTGTTTCGACCGGGACAGTCCTCCTACGAGCAGTACTTC. The encoded protein is CASSLFRPGQSSYEQYF.

In its sample, this clone was seen a few times. The chain joins TRBV20-1 to TRBJ1-1; D ambiguous. From germline, CDR1 is DFQATT and CDR2 SNEGSKA (reference sequence). V lost 6 bases and J 1 base, leaving 6 bases between the germline ends. The CDR3 consists of 11 residues. CDR3 nucleotide sequence: TGCAGTGCGGAGGAGAACACTGAAGCTTTCTTT. The encoded protein is CSAEENTEAFF.

Only a few counts were recorded for this clone. The chain combines TRBV5-1 with TRBJ1-1; D might be TRBD1 (5 bases). This CDR3 spans 16 amino acids. Looked up from germline, CDR1 is SGHRS and CDR2 is YFSETQ. The germline V and J ends were trimmed by 3 bases and 5 bases, with 20 bases remaining between them. The CDR3 here is CASSSTLGPLGTEAFF. The CDR3 bases are TGCGCCAGCAGCTCCACCTTGGGACCCCTGGGGACTGAAGCTTTCTTT.

This clone showed up just a few times. The chain employs TRBV13 and TRBJ2-7; 8 bases fit TRBD1. The J segment lost 3 bases and the V segment lost 3 bases, leaving 16 bases of the junction unmatched. The CDR3 length is 18 residues. Germline assignment: CDR1 PRHDT and CDR2 FYEKMQ (reference sequence). The CDR3 DNA sequence: TGTGCCAGCAGCTTGACCGCTAGAACAGCGACAGGGGACTACGAGCAGTACTTC. Translation gives CASSLTARTATGDYEQYF.

Only a few counts were recorded for this clone. J is TRBJ2-7 and V is TRBV29-1; 7 bases align to TRBD2. This CDR3 comprises 12 residues. The germline V gene encodes CDR1 SQVTM and CDR2 ANQGSEA. Trimming took 4 bases from V and 3 from J; bases not matched to a gene: 3. The CDR3 loop reads CSVAWTSYEQYF. The CDR3 DNA reads TGCAGCGTTGCATGGACTAGCTACGAGCAGTACTTC.

In DNA form, the CDR3 reads TGTGCCAGCAGCCAAGCGGCCAGGTACAATGAGCAGTTCTTC. It translates to CASSQAARYNEQFF. The chain recombines TRBV14 with TRBJ2-1; D unresolved. Germline assignment: CDR1 SGHDN and CDR2 FVKESK. V lost 1 base, J lost 4 bases, and 8 bases lay in between. The CDR3 has 14 residues.

The chain has TRBV28 and TRBJ2-7; 14 positions agree with TRBD2. This CDR3 is built from 18 residues. The V and J ends lost 7 bases and 3 bases, in that order; junction bases with no gene match: 14. Germline V gene sequence: CDR1 MDHEN, CDR2 SYDVKM. CDR3 amino acids: CASTAGGRLAGGLYEQYF. In DNA, the CDR3 is TGTGCCAGCACCGCCGGGGGGAGACTAGCGGGAGGGCTCTACGAGCAGTACTTC.

The chain joins TRBV18 to TRBJ1-1, with a weak D call TRBD1 (6 bases). The CDR3 totals 12 residues. Trimming removed 5 bases at V and 9 bases at J, with 13 bases between. CDR1 and CDR2 (germline): KGHSH, LQKENI. The CDR3 nucleotides read TGTGCCAGCTCAATACAGGGAGGGCAAGCTTTCTTT. Translated: CASSIQGGQAFF.

This clone was seen once. V usage is TRBV2 and J usage is TRBJ2-1; D gene ambiguous. This CDR3 contains 13 residues. The V end was cut by 6 bases, the J end by 10 bases, with 16 bases between. Germline V CDR1 and CDR2: SNHLY, FYNNEI. For the CDR3, the DNA is TGTGCCAGCAGCGATTATAGCATCCGGGAGCAGTTCTTC. Translation: CASSDYSIREQFF.

This clone showed up just a few times. The genes are TRBV7-2 and TRBJ2-2; no definite D call. The CDR3 covers 17 residues. V was pared by 2 bases and J by 4 bases, with 17 bases between. The germline V gene has CDR1 SGHTA and CDR2 FQGNSA. CDR3 loop: CASSLNSPNSGTGELFF. The CDR3 DNA follows: TGTGCCAGCAGCTTAAACAGTCCAAACAGTGGCACCGGGGAGCTGTTTTTT. Full variable domain (remainder filled in from reference TRBV7-2 and TRBJ2-2): GAGVSQSPSNKVTEKGKDVELRCDPISGHTALYWYRQSLGQGLEFLIYFQGNSAPDKSGLPSDRFSAERTGGSVSTLTIQRTQQEDSAVYLCASSLNSPNSGTGELFFGEGSRLTVL.

A remark on this clone: The junction departs from the called germline gene at one end, perhaps through a read error. The chain joins TRBV5-1 to TRBJ1-2; 7 positions match TRBD1. Germline V gene lookup returns CDR1 SGHRS and CDR2 YFSETQ. This CDR3 is 11 amino acids long. The CDR3 bases are TGCGCCAGCAGTCTTCAGGACAGGATTTTCTTC. This translates into CASSLQDRIFF.

This sequence joins TRBV6-5 and TRBJ2-7, with TRBD1 identical over 7 bases. The CDR3 is made up of 15 amino acids. Germline V lookup: CDR1 MNHEY, CDR2 SVGAGI. The V gene end was trimmed by 2 bases and the J gene end by 0 bases; junction bases not matched to a gene: 4. The CDR3 coding sequence is TGTGCCAGCAGTTACCTCCGGGACAGCTCCTACGAGCAGTACTTC. This translates into CASSYLRDSSYEQYF.

The genes are TRBV27 and TRBJ2-7; D may be TRBD2 (6 bases). Trimming removed 5 bases at V and 5 bases at J, with 16 bases between. Germline loops: CDR1 MNHEY, CDR2 SMNVEV (reference sequence). The CDR3 consists of 14 residues. The CDR3: CASSRSEGPHEQYF. The CDR3 region has the DNA TGTGCCAGCAGTCGATCGGAGGGTCCCCACGAGCAGTACTTC.

This clone was seen repeatedly, ten times or more. The J gene is TRBJ2-1, the V gene TRBV19; 7 bases line up with TRBD2. The germline V gene encodes CDR1 LNHDA and CDR2 SQIVND (reference sequence). The CDR3 runs 13 residues. V gave up 8 bases and J gave up 3 bases; unmatched junction bases: 4. The CDR3 sequence is CASPREDYNEQFF. CDR3 coding DNA: TGTGCCAGTCCCCGGGAGGACTACAATGAGCAGTTCTTC.

This clone was seen a handful of times. This chain connects TRBV27 to TRBJ2-1; D is unresolved. This CDR3 spans 13 amino acids. Trimming removed 2 bases from V and 5 bases from J, with 7 bases in between. Germline V gene data show CDR1 as MNHEY and CDR2 as SMNVEV (reference sequence). In nucleotides, the CDR3 is TGTGCCAGCAGTTTAACGGCGAACAATGAGCAGTTCTTC. Residues: CASSLTANNEQFF.

The chain links TRBV7-2 to TRBJ2-5, with D unclear. V lost 5 bases to trimming and J lost 5 bases, with 6 bases between them. CDR3 length: 11 amino acids. CDR1 SGHTA and CDR2 FQGNSA come from the germline V gene. The CDR3 region is CASSPSETQYF. As DNA, the CDR3 is TGTGCCAGCAGCCCCAGCGAGACCCAGTACTTC.

This clone was counted a few times. The V and J genes are TRBV11-2 and TRBJ2-1; 8 nucleotides match TRBD2. Trimming cost V 5 bases and J 7 bases; bases outside gene matches: 10. There are 15 residues in the CDR3. Germline assignment: CDR1 SGHAT and CDR2 FQNNGV. This chain's CDR3 is CASSPLAGTGNEQFF. The CDR3 nucleotides are TGTGCCAGCAGCCCTTTAGCGGGGACTGGTAATGAGCAGTTCTTC.

This chain links TRBV11-2 with TRBJ2-1, with D hard to call. V lost 5 bases to trimming and J lost 8 bases, with 10 bases between them. This CDR3 contains 12 residues. The germline CDR1 and CDR2 sequences are SGHAT and FQNNGV. CDR3 region: CASSRTWDEQFF. CDR3 bases: TGTGCCAGCAGCCGCACTTGGGATGAGCAGTTCTTC.

The chain is built from TRBV18 and TRBJ2-3; D possibly corresponds to TRBD1 (6 bases). CDR3 length: 16 amino acids. Looked up from germline, CDR1 is KGHSH and CDR2 is LQKENI. Trimming stripped 0 bases from V and 4 bases from J, with 14 bases between. CDR3 sequence (DNA): TGTGCCAGCTCACCACCGGGGACAACCTTGGCAGATACGCAGTATTTT. Its translation is CASSPPGTTLADTQYF.

The chain employs TRBV2 and TRBJ2-5; D gene ambiguous. The ends were cut back, 6 bases at V and 2 bases at J, with 16 bases in the middle. The germline V gene encodes CDR1 SNHLY and CDR2 FYNNEI. The CDR3 extends over 15 amino acids. The CDR3 is CASSPKTPGQETQYF. The DNA for the CDR3 is TGTGCCAGCAGCCCGAAGACCCCCGGGCAAGAGACCCAGTACTTC.

Only a few counts were recorded for this clone. V is TRBV13 and J is TRBJ1-4, with unresolved D. The V end lost 6 bases, the J end lost 4 bases, and 15 bases lay between the germline ends. The germline CDR1 and CDR2 sequences are PRHDT and FYEKMQ (reference sequence). The CDR3 is 15 residues long. CDR3 amino acids: CASRPWEVDNEKLFF. CDR3 nucleotide sequence: TGTGCCAGCAGGCCGTGGGAGGTAGATAATGAAAAACTGTTTTTT.

This clone was observed a few times. The CDR3 DNA follows: TGCAGCGTTACTCGCCAGGGGCTGAACACCGGGGAGCTGTTTTTT. Its translation is CSVTRQGLNTGELFF. J is TRBJ2-2 and V is TRBV29-1, with D possibly TRBD1 on 6 matching bases. Germline assignment: CDR1 SQVTM and CDR2 ANQGSEA. The CDR3 spans 15 residues. V lost 5 bases and J lost 1, with 14 bases in between.

Concerning this clone: The sample has other DNA sequences that encode this CDR3 too. The chain couples TRBV15 to TRBJ2-5; the D gene is possibly TRBD1 (6 bases). The CDR3 consists of 13 residues. Trimming pared 3 bases from V and 5 bases from J, leaving 10 bases between. In germline, CDR1 is LNHNV, CDR2 YYDKDF (reference sequence). The CDR3 DNA is TGTGCCACCAGCAGGGACAGCCGGGAGACCCAGTACTTC. Translated, it gives CATSRDSRETQYF.

The rearrangement uses TRBV28 and TRBJ1-3, with 8 nucleotides matching TRBD1. The CDR3 has 16 residues. J was trimmed by 3 bases and V by 7 bases; bases with no gene match: 11. Germline loops: CDR1 MDHEN, CDR2 SYDVKM. The CDR3 nucleotides read TGTGCCAGCAAATGGGCAGGGGGCTATGGTGGAAACACCATATATTTT. This encodes CASKWAGGYGGNTIYF.

The rearrangement joins TRBV28 to TRBJ2-1; tentatively, D is TRBD2 (6 bases). Trimming took off 5 bases at V and 4 bases at J, with 15 bases between the two ends. Per the germline V gene, CDR1 is MDHEN and CDR2 is SYDVKM. The CDR3 has 15 amino acids. The CDR3 loop is CASSQPAAGYNEQFF. The CDR3 DNA follows: TGTGCCAGCAGTCAACCCGCTGCGGGGTACAATGAGCAGTTCTTC.

The sample holds a few counts of this clone. The V call is TRBV4-1, the J call TRBJ2-7, with TRBD2 matching over 7 bases. CDR1 and CDR2 (germline): MGHRA, YSYEKL. The CDR3 sequence is 15 residues long. The J segment lost 2 bases and the V segment lost 1 base, leaving 5 bases of the junction unmatched. The CDR3 sequence is CASSQGEGGTYEQYF. For the CDR3, the DNA is TGCGCCAGCAGCCAAGGGGAGGGAGGGACCTACGAGCAGTACTTC.